The 14 T cell receptor beta chains listed next were all sequenced from one sample in a study of PD-1 blockade in classical Hodgkin lymphoma. Each patient's relapse followed autologous stem cell transplantation, and brentuximab vedotin exposure varied. Using magnetic negative selection, the CD4+ T cells were separated out of thawed PBMCs. Generated by immunoSEQ multiplex PCR, the TCRdb table keeps only in-frame clones and is missing some. Of around 25,000 clones listed, roughly 84% are singletons. The sample here was CD4+ T cells from blood, taken at baseline. All receptors come from a human donor with classical Hodgkin lymphoma.

The chain couples TRBV18 to TRBJ1-1; TRBD1 is a possible D gene (5 bases). V was shortened by 10 bases and J by 0 bases, with 12 bases between the two germline ends. This CDR3 is built from 13 residues. CDR1 is KGHSH and CDR2 is LQKENI in the germline V gene. CDR3 sequence reads: CATGTVMNTEAFF. The CDR3 DNA reads TGTGCCACGGGGACCGTGATGAACACTGAAGCTTTCTTT.

The chain recombines TRBV7-8 with TRBJ2-2; 7 bases are a match to TRBD1. The CDR3 runs to 16 residues. Per the germline V gene, CDR1 is SGHVS and CDR2 is FQNEAQ. J lost 4 bases, V lost 1 base, and 6 bases had no gene match. In DNA, the CDR3 is TGTGCCAGCAGCTTAGGAGGGGGCAGGGTCACCGGGGAGCTGTTTTTT. Protein sequence: CASSLGGGRVTGELFF.

The J gene is TRBJ1-4, the V gene TRBV6-6, with D possibly TRBD1 on 6 matching bases. Germline assignment: CDR1 MNHNY and CDR2 SVGAGI (reference sequence). Deletions cut 2 bases from V and 7 bases from J, with 11 bases between. This CDR3 has 14 amino acids. CDR3 protein: CASSYAGESEKLFF. CDR3 coding DNA: TGTGCCAGCAGTTACGCAGGGGAGAGTGAAAAACTGTTTTTT.

This chain links TRBV5-4 with TRBJ1-6, with 7 bases that match TRBD1. Trimming at V came to 0 bases and at J to 14 bases, leaving 8 bases not matched to a gene. This CDR3 comprises 14 residues. The germline V gene has CDR1 SGHNT and CDR2 YYREEE (reference sequence). This CDR3 is CASSLERTGVALHF. DNA for the CDR3: TGTGCCAGCAGCTTGGAGCGGACAGGTGTGGCCCTCCACTTT.

The rearrangement uses TRBV7-3 and TRBJ2-1, with a possible D match to TRBD1 (6 bases). Germline loops: CDR1 SGHTA, CDR2 FQGTGA. This CDR3 has 16 residues. The germline V and J ends were trimmed by 1 base and 0 bases, with 10 bases remaining between them. The CDR3 DNA sequence: TGTGCCAGCAGCTTAATGGGGGCGAGCTCCTACAATGAGCAGTTCTTC. Protein: CASSLMGASSYNEQFF. The complete variable domain, with remaining parts taken from reference TRBV7-3 and TRBJ2-1, reads GAGVSQTPSNKVTEKGKYVELRCDPISGHTALYWYRQSLGQGPEFLIYFQGTGAADDSGLPNDRFFAVRPEGSVSTLKIQRTERGDSAVYLCASSLMGASSYNEQFFGPGTRLTVL.

The chain has TRBV27 and TRBJ2-3, with D unclear. Germline values: CDR1 MNHEY, CDR2 SMNVEV (reference sequence). V lost 2 bases, J lost 7 bases, and 4 bases lay in between. The CDR3 covers 11 residues. The CDR3 here is CASSLKNTQYF. CDR3 nucleotides: TGTGCCAGCAGTTTAAAAAATACGCAGTATTTT.

This chain joins TRBV19 and TRBJ2-1; D could derive from TRBD1 or TRBD2 (6 bases each). The length of the CDR3 is 15 residues. The germline gives CDR1 LNHDA, CDR2 SQIVND (reference sequence). V dropped 1 base and J dropped 3 bases, with 10 bases sitting between them. CDR3 DNA sequence: TGTGCCAGTAGTATAGGAGGGGGGTTCTACAATGAGCAGTTCTTC. Residues: CASSIGGGFYNEQFF.

The chain joins TRBV4-3 to TRBJ2-2, with 9 bases matching TRBD1. Germline trimming cut 1 base from V and 5 bases from J; bases unmatched to any gene: 14. Germline-derived CDR1 and CDR2 are LGHNA and YSLEER. The CDR3 has 19 residues. This chain's CDR3 is CASSQGHRGQISRTGELFF. In DNA form, the CDR3 reads TGCGCCAGCAGCCAAGGGCACAGGGGGCAAATCAGTAGGACCGGGGAGCTGTTTTTT.

V and J are TRBV5-1 and TRBJ1-4, with TRBD1 identical over 9 bases. The trim removed 4 bases at V and 5 bases at J, leaving 6 bases unmatched. The CDR3 is 15 amino acids. Germline assignment: CDR1 SGHRS and CDR2 YFSETQ. CDR3 in amino acids: CASSRTGTGNEKLFF. DNA for the CDR3: TGCGCCAGCAGCCGAACCGGGACAGGGAATGAAAAACTGTTTTTT. Full variable domain (outside the CDR3, taken from reference TRBV5-1 and TRBJ1-4): KAGVTQTPRYLIKTRGQQVTLSCSPISGHRSVSWYQQTPGQGLQFLFEYFSETQRNKGNFPGRFSGRQFSNSRSEMNVSTLELGDSALYLCASSRTGTGNEKLFFGSGTQLSVL.

The CDR3 loop is CASSPRTSGGQETQYF. CDR3 nucleotides: TGTGCCAGCAGCCCTCGGACTAGCGGGGGGCAAGAGACCCAGTACTTC. The J gene is TRBJ2-5, the V gene TRBV13; 14 nucleotides match TRBD2. There are 16 residues in the CDR3. J lost 2 bases, V lost 5 bases, and 4 bases had no gene match. Germline lookup yields CDR1 PRHDT and CDR2 FYEKMQ (reference sequence).

The chain combines TRBV9 with TRBJ2-5, with a tentative D call TRBD2 (5 bases). Germline loops: CDR1 SGDLS, CDR2 YYNGEE. This CDR3 has 14 residues. V gave up 0 bases and J gave up 4 bases, with 10 bases separating them. CDR3 coding DNA: TGTGCCAGCAGCGTAGGAGGGTCACTAGAGACCCAGTACTTC. The encoded protein is CASSVGGSLETQYF.

The gene calls are TRBV21-1 and TRBJ2-6; the table's D call of TRBD2 was not tested on the DNA. TRBV21-1 is classified as a pseudogene. The CDR3 has 18 residues. CDR3 sequence reads: CASSIMGGSSSGANVLTF. The DNA for the CDR3 is TGTGCCAGCAGCATCATGGGAGGGTCTAGCTCTGGGGCCAACGTCCTGACTTTC.

This chain uses TRBV5-4 with TRBJ1-1, with TRBD1 as a possible D gene (5 bases). In germline, CDR1 is SGHNT, CDR2 YYREEE (reference sequence). The CDR3 contains 14 residues. V was cut by 1 base and J by 9 bases, with 16 bases left in between. The CDR3 DNA follows: TGTGCCAGCAGCTTGACCGGGACCGAAAGTCAAGCTTTCTTT. This codes for CASSLTGTESQAFF.

V usage is TRBV7-7 and J usage is TRBJ1-3, with D unclear. Germline lookup yields CDR1 SSHAT and CDR2 FNYEAQ (reference sequence). The length of the CDR3 is 13 residues. Trimming removed 2 bases at V and 4 bases at J, with 6 bases between. CDR3: CASSLNQGNTIYF. The CDR3, as DNA: TGTGCCAGCAGCTTAAACCAGGGAAACACCATATATTTT.